What follows are 32 T cell receptor beta chains derived from one specimen sequenced in a study of cytomegalovirus exposure and HLA in healthy donors. Generated by immunoSEQ multiplex PCR, the TCRdb table keeps only in-frame clones and is missing some. The table has some 150,000 clones, roughly 89% seen once; the top ten hold approximately 10%. The sample was PBMCs. The receptors derive from a woman under 30 in good health and CMV-seropositive.

The sample holds one count of this clone. This chain joins TRBV28 and TRBJ2-5, with 9 bases identical to TRBD2. The CDR3 spans 18 residues. Germline V lookup: CDR1 MDHEN, CDR2 SYDVKM. V trimming: 2 bases; J trimming: 2 bases; junction bases outside the gene matches: 12. The CDR3 nucleotides read TGTGCCAGCAGTTTAGTTTCTAGCGGGGAAATAGTTCAAGAGACCCAGTACTTC. The encoded protein is CASSLVSSGEIVQETQYF.

The chain has TRBV19 and TRBJ1-5; the D gene is possibly TRBD1 (5 bases). Trimming removed 1 base at V and 0 bases at J, with 10 bases between. In germline, CDR1 is LNHDA, CDR2 SQIVND (reference sequence). The CDR3 covers 16 residues. The CDR3 DNA follows: TGTGCCAGTAGTATAGGACAGAAATTTAGCAATCAGCCCCAGCATTTT. It specifies CASSIGQKFSNQPQHF.

The rearrangement uses TRBV20-1 and TRBJ1-4; 7 bases agree with TRBD1. There are 11 residues in the CDR3. V shed 7 bases, J shed 5 bases, and the junction held 1 base outside the gene matches. Germline lookup yields CDR1 DFQATT and CDR2 SNEGSKA (reference sequence). The CDR3 here is CSGDRNEKLFF. The CDR3 bases are TGCAGTGGGGACAGAAATGAAAAACTGTTTTTT.

The chain recombines TRBV7-9 with TRBJ2-2; the D gene is possibly TRBD1 (6 bases). Germline values: CDR1 SEHNR, CDR2 FQNEAQ (reference sequence). The CDR3 totals 15 residues. V was clipped by 5 bases and J by 4 bases, with 14 bases between them. The CDR3 bases are TGTGCCAGCAGCCTGCAAGTGGACAGCACCGGGGAGCTGTTTTTT. This codes for CASSLQVDSTGELFF.

This clone came up many times. The chain is built from TRBV7-3 and TRBJ1-6, with 8 bases lining up with TRBD1. The CDR3 spans 14 residues. With V trimmed by 4 bases and J by 10 bases, 6 bases remained unmatched. The V gene's germline CDR1 is SGHTA and CDR2 FQGTGA. As DNA, the CDR3 is TGTGCCAGCAGCTCGGACAGGGTGGGATCACCCCTCCACTTT. It encodes CASSSDRVGSPLHF. Full variable domain (outside the CDR3, taken from reference TRBV7-3 and TRBJ1-6): GAGVSQTPSNKVTEKGKYVELRCDPISGHTALYWYRQSLGQGPEFLIYFQGTGAADDSGLPNDRFFAVRPEGSVSTLKIQRTERGDSAVYLCASSSDRVGSPLHFGNGTRLTVT.

The chain employs TRBV7-2 and TRBJ2-3; 8 bases are a match to TRBD2. V trimming: 5 bases; J trimming: 1 base; junction bases outside the gene matches: 5. CDR1 is SGHTA and CDR2 is FQGNSA in the germline V gene. This CDR3 is built from 15 residues. The CDR3 spells CASSPRGAGTDTQYF. The CDR3, as DNA: TGTGCCAGCAGCCCGCGGGGGGCTGGCACAGATACGCAGTATTTT. The variable domain in full, with the rest retrieved from reference TRBV7-2 and TRBJ2-3, is GAGVSQSPSNKVTEKGKDVELRCDPISGHTALYWYRQSLGQGLEFLIYFQGNSAPDKSGLPSDRFSAERTGGSVSTLTIQRTQQEDSAVYLCASSPRGAGTDTQYFGPGTRLTVL.

The V gene is TRBV15, the J gene TRBJ2-7, with 10 bases aligning to TRBD1. This CDR3 has 15 amino acids. V was clipped by 0 bases and J by 7 bases; unmatched bases: 6. Germline loops: CDR1 LNHNV, CDR2 YYDKDF (reference sequence). The CDR3 DNA follows: TGTGCCACCAGCAGAGATGGGACAGGGGCGAGAGAGCAGTACTTC. Translation: CATSRDGTGAREQYF.

This chain uses TRBV7-9 with TRBJ2-4, with D perhaps TRBD2 (6 bases). In germline, CDR1 is SEHNR, CDR2 FQNEAQ (reference sequence). The CDR3 is made up of 17 amino acids. The ends were cut back, 5 bases at V and 1 base at J, with 18 bases in the middle. CDR3: CASSPWAGSGAKNIQYF. DNA for the CDR3: TGTGCCAGCAGCCCCTGGGCGGGGTCGGGGGCCAAAAACATTCAGTACTTC.

A few counts support this clone. The chain is built from TRBV5-5 and TRBJ2-7; tentative D call: TRBD1 (5 bases). The CDR3 loop spans 15 amino acids. The germline CDR1 and CDR2 sequences are SGHKS and YYEKEE (reference sequence). V lost 1 base and J lost 0, with 11 bases in between. In DNA form, the CDR3 reads TGTGCCAGCAGCTTGAGCAGGGCGGTCTCCTACGAGCAGTACTTC. It specifies CASSLSRAVSYEQYF.

The chain uses TRBV7-2 and TRBJ2-2; D gene ambiguous. Germline V lookup: CDR1 SGHTA, CDR2 FQGNSA. CDR3 size: 18 residues. Trimming removed 3 bases from V and 7 bases from J, with 24 bases in between. The CDR3 reads CASSFIVGRSFQVGELFF. The CDR3 coding sequence is TGTGCCAGCAGCTTTATCGTTGGAAGGTCTTTTCAGGTCGGGGAGCTGTTTTTT.

The chain links TRBV11-2 to TRBJ1-2; D gene ambiguous. Germline loops: CDR1 SGHAT, CDR2 FQNNGV. There are 14 residues in the CDR3. Trimming stripped 0 bases from V and 5 bases from J, with 10 bases between. This CDR3 is CASSLDFGGYGYTF. CDR3 coding DNA: TGTGCCAGCAGCTTAGATTTTGGAGGGTATGGCTACACCTTC.

This chain uses TRBV6-5 with TRBJ2-7, with 7 bases that match TRBD1. Germline CDR1 and CDR2: MNHEY and SVGAGI. This CDR3 comprises 14 residues. V gave up 0 bases and J gave up 4 bases; unmatched junction bases: 3. CDR3 loop: CASSYSPTGYEQYF. Here the CDR3 DNA reads TGTGCCAGCAGTTACTCCCCGACAGGGTACGAGCAGTACTTC.

J is TRBJ2-2 and V is TRBV7-2; possibly TRBD1 for D (6 bases). There are 18 residues in the CDR3. Trimming shortened V by 3 bases and J by 5 bases, and 22 bases separated the two germline ends. CDR1 SGHTA and CDR2 FQGNSA come from the germline V gene. CDR3 region: CASSFGPGPQGETGELFF. CDR3 bases: TGTGCCAGCAGCTTCGGGCCCGGTCCACAGGGTGAAACCGGGGAGCTGTTTTTT.

The CDR3 spells CASSYLTGRDTEAFF. CDR3 DNA: TGTGCCAGCAGTTACCTAACAGGGAGGGACACTGAAGCTTTCTTT. V gene TRBV6-6 combines with J gene TRBJ1-1; weak D call: TRBD1 (6 bases). The CDR3 has 15 amino acids. Trimming shortened V by 2 bases and J by 3 bases, and 13 bases separated the two germline ends. Per the germline V gene, CDR1 is MNHNY and CDR2 is SVGAGI (reference sequence).

For this clone: The sample has other DNA sequences that encode this CDR3 too. V gene TRBV7-2 combines with J gene TRBJ2-7; 10 bases fit TRBD2. CDR3 length equals 15 residues. Germline V gene data show CDR1 as SGHTA and CDR2 as FQGNSA. Trimming cost V 2 bases and J 2 bases; bases outside gene matches: 3. CDR3 sequence reads: CASSLSGGAPYEQYF. CDR3 DNA sequence: TGTGCCAGCAGCTTAAGCGGGGGGGCCCCCTACGAGCAGTACTTC.

V usage is TRBV6-5 and J usage is TRBJ1-3; TRBD1 aligns across 7 bases. J gave up 6 bases and V 6 bases, and 11 bases lay outside the gene matches. The CDR3 has 15 residues. Per germline, CDR1 MNHEY and CDR2 SVGAGI. CDR3 residues: CASRNTDRDINTIYF. CDR3 in DNA: TGTGCCAGCAGAAATACCGACAGGGACATAAACACCATATATTTT.

The CDR3 loop is CASGNRVPSTDTQYF. CDR3 coding DNA: TGTGCCAGTGGGAACAGGGTTCCTAGCACAGATACGCAGTATTTT. The J gene is TRBJ2-3, the V gene TRBV19; the D gene is possibly TRBD1 (6 bases). V was cut by 8 bases and J by 0 bases, with 15 bases left in between. The CDR3 is made up of 15 amino acids. CDR1 is LNHDA, CDR2 SQIVND, per germline (reference sequence). Supplemented by reference TRBV19 and TRBJ2-3, the full variable domain reads DGGITQSPKYLFRKEGQNVTLSCEQNLNHDAMYWYRQDPGQGLRLIYYSQIVNDFQKGDIAEGYSVSREKKESFPLTVTSAQKNPTAFYLCASGNRVPSTDTQYFGPGTRLTVL.

V is TRBV5-1 and J is TRBJ2-3; TRBD2 aligns across 8 bases. The CDR3 spans 19 residues. Germline assignment: CDR1 SGHRS and CDR2 YFSETQ. Germline trimming cut 0 bases from V and 0 bases from J; bases unmatched to any gene: 12. The CDR3 sequence is CASSLDWSGGGISTDTQYF. The DNA for the CDR3 is TGCGCCAGCAGCTTGGACTGGAGTGGCGGGGGGATTAGCACAGATACGCAGTATTTT.

This sequence joins TRBV12-5 and TRBJ2-1; 15 bases line up with TRBD2. Per the germline V gene, CDR1 is LGHNT and CDR2 is FRNRAP. This CDR3 is built from 21 residues. Trimming at V came to 6 bases and at J to 9 bases, leaving 24 bases not matched to a gene. The CDR3 is CASGSPPLGLAGGREASEQFF. The CDR3 DNA is TGTGCTAGTGGCTCCCCTCCCCTAGGACTAGCGGGGGGGCGAGAAGCAAGTGAGCAGTTCTTC.

The V call is TRBV19, the J call TRBJ2-7, with TRBD2 identical over 14 bases. The CDR3 has 16 amino acids. Germline V lookup: CDR1 LNHDA, CDR2 SQIVND (reference sequence). Trimming cost V 5 bases and J 0 bases; bases outside gene matches: 3. This CDR3 reads CASSWTSGGPSYEQYF. The DNA of the CDR3 is TGTGCCAGTAGTTGGACTAGCGGGGGGCCCTCCTACGAGCAGTACTTC.

CDR3 bases: TGTGCCAGCAGGTCCCTTGCGAGACAGGGGGCGGAAGGAAACACCATATATTTT. Protein sequence: CASRSLARQGAEGNTIYF. The chain joins TRBV11-2 to TRBJ1-3; TRBD1 aligns across 10 bases. Germline V gene sequence: CDR1 SGHAT, CDR2 FQNNGV. V lost 6 bases, J lost 4 bases, and 15 bases stayed unmatched. This CDR3 has 18 amino acids.

The V and J genes are TRBV6-5 and TRBJ1-4; 9 bases line up with TRBD1. This CDR3 comprises 14 residues. Germline CDR1 reads MNHEY; CDR2 reads SVGAGI. Unmatched junction bases numbered 9, after V lost 8 bases and J lost 8 bases. The DNA for the CDR3 is TGTGCCAGCGGACTGGACAGGGGATGGGAAAAACTGTTTTTT. The encoded protein is CASGLDRGWEKLFF.

This chain uses TRBV5-1 with TRBJ2-7, with TRBD2 matching over 10 bases. Trimming cost V 0 bases and J 4 bases; bases outside gene matches: 7. The CDR3 has 16 residues. The germline CDR1 and CDR2 sequences are SGHRS and YFSETQ. The CDR3 loop reads CASSLGITSGAYEQYF. The CDR3 DNA sequence: TGCGCCAGCAGCTTGGGAATTACTAGCGGGGCGTACGAGCAGTACTTC.

The genes are TRBV28 and TRBJ2-7; 10 bases map to TRBD1. The CDR3 runs to 15 residues. V was clipped by 4 bases and J by 1 base; unmatched bases: 4. From germline, CDR1 is MDHEN and CDR2 SYDVKM. CDR3 protein: CASSSGTGDSYEQYF. The CDR3 DNA follows: TGTGCCAGCAGTTCCGGGACAGGGGATTCCTACGAGCAGTACTTC.

This clone has only a few counts. This chain joins TRBV5-6 and TRBJ2-7; a possible D gene is TRBD2 (6 bases). Germline V gives CDR1 SGHDT, CDR2 YYEEEE. Trimming removed 0 bases from V and 0 bases from J, with 10 bases in between. CDR3 length equals 15 residues. CDR3 bases: TGTGCCAGCAGCTTGGACGGACTAAGCTCCTACGAGCAGTACTTC. It translates to CASSLDGLSSYEQYF. Filled out from reference TRBV5-6 and TRBJ2-7, the complete variable domain reads DAGVTQSPTHLIKTRGQQVTLRCSPKSGHDTVSWYQQALGQGPQFIFQYYEEEERQRGNFPDRFSGHQFPNYSSELNVNALLLGDSALYLCASSLDGLSSYEQYFGPGTRLTVT.

The chain links TRBV9 to TRBJ1-5; D call uncertain. The CDR3 sequence is 14 residues long. With 0 bases removed from V and 5 bases from J, the gap between germline ends came to 9 bases. The germline CDR1 and CDR2 sequences are SGDLS and YYNGEE. The chain's CDR3 is CASSVDTADQPQHF. CDR3 nucleotide sequence: TGTGCCAGCAGCGTAGATACGGCGGATCAGCCCCAGCATTTT.

This chain links TRBV18 with TRBJ1-2; D is possibly TRBD1 (6 bases). The CDR3 covers 15 residues. Trimming cost V 3 bases and J 1 base, with 12 bases left between them. Germline CDR1 reads KGHSH; CDR2 reads LQKENI. The CDR3 loop reads CASSPTAGDNYGYTF. The CDR3 DNA reads TGTGCCAGCTCACCTACGGCAGGGGATAACTATGGCTACACCTTC.

The V and J genes are TRBV30 and TRBJ1-1; tentatively, D is TRBD1 (5 bases). The CDR3 totals 14 residues. Trimming removed 3 bases at V and 5 bases at J, with 16 bases between. Germline loops: CDR1 GTSNPN, CDR2 SVGIG (reference sequence). CDR3 DNA sequence: TGTGCCTGGAGACGCGGGGGTGGCTGGACTGAAGCTTTCTTT. Its protein product is CAWRRGGGWTEAFF.

The chain combines TRBV7-6 with TRBJ1-1, with D perhaps TRBD1 (5 bases). CDR1 and CDR2 from the germline V gene are SGHVS and FNYEAQ. Trimming left V 3 bases short and J 4 bases short, with 9 bases between. The CDR3 covers 13 residues. CDR3: CASSLGGTTEAFF. Written as DNA, the CDR3 is TGTGCCAGCAGCTTGGGAGGGACCACTGAAGCTTTCTTT.

The chain couples TRBV5-1 to TRBJ1-2; 8 nucleotides match TRBD1. Trimming at V came to 4 bases and at J to 6 bases, leaving 8 bases not matched to a gene. The CDR3 covers 14 residues. Germline CDR1 is SGHRS and CDR2 is YFSETQ. CDR3 sequence reads: CASSPRTGLHGYTF. The CDR3 DNA reads as TGCGCCAGCAGCCCGCGGACAGGGTTGCATGGCTACACCTTC.

The V gene is TRBV30, the J gene TRBJ2-5; TRBD2 matches at 12 bases. With 4 bases clipped from V and 5 bases from J, the junction kept 11 bases outside the gene matches. Germline loops: CDR1 GTSNPN, CDR2 SVGIG (reference sequence). There are 16 residues in the CDR3. The CDR3: CAWIGLAGGSTETQYF. In nucleotides, the CDR3 is TGTGCCTGGATTGGTCTAGCGGGGGGGTCTACGGAGACCCAGTACTTC.

The V and J genes are TRBV2 and TRBJ2-5; perhaps TRBD2 as D (7 bases). With 7 bases removed from V and 4 bases from J, the gap between germline ends came to 13 bases. The CDR3 has 13 residues. The germline V gene has CDR1 SNHLY and CDR2 FYNNEI. The CDR3 reads CASTEGGAETQYF. The CDR3 nucleotides are TGTGCCAGCACTGAGGGGGGGGCAGAGACCCAGTACTTC.